This entry lists 30 T cell receptor beta chains sequenced from one sample in a study of blood T cell repertoires in COVID-19. Clones were sequenced by immunoSEQ multiplex PCR, and TCRdb holds only the in-frame ones, with some missing. Among roughly 250,000 clones listed, 80% to 90% were seen once. The sequenced sample consisted of peripheral blood. Every receptor here comes from a woman aged 70-85 years with acute or convalescent COVID-19.

V usage is TRBV12-3 or TRBV12-4 and J usage is TRBJ1-2; weak D call: TRBD1 (6 bases). V was cut by 3 bases and J by 5 bases, with 10 bases left in between. The CDR3 has 13 residues. This CDR3 is CASSFPRGYGYTF. The DNA of the CDR3 is TGTGCCAGCAGTTTCCCCAGGGGATATGGCTACACCTTC.

V usage is TRBV4-3 and J usage is TRBJ1-2; 10 nucleotides line up with TRBD1. CDR3 length: 15 amino acids. The germline V gene has CDR1 LGHNA and CDR2 YSLEER. V shed 1 base, J shed 4 bases, and the junction held 3 bases outside the gene matches. Here the CDR3 DNA reads TGCGCCAGCAGCCAAGGGGGACAGGGGACCTATGGCTACACCTTC. Encoded protein: CASSQGGQGTYGYTF.

The chain employs TRBV6-2 or TRBV6-3 and TRBJ2-7, with a possible D match to TRBD1 (5 bases). Trimming removed 0 bases from V and 1 base from J, with 16 bases in between. The CDR3 sequence is 17 residues long. CDR1 is MNHEY and CDR2 is SVGEGT in the germline V gene. This chain's CDR3 is CASSYSSQDRRSYEQYF. The CDR3, as DNA: TGTGCCAGCAGTTACTCGAGTCAAGACAGAAGGTCCTACGAGCAGTACTTC.

The count of this clone is one. V and J are TRBV15 and TRBJ1-6; D call uncertain. Germline V gene data show CDR1 as LNHNV and CDR2 as YYDKDF (reference sequence). V was trimmed by 3 bases and J by 13 bases, leaving 13 bases between them. This CDR3 has 13 residues. CDR3 nucleotide sequence: TGTGCCACCAGCAGCGTGTTTATACTCCCCCTCCACTTT. It encodes CATSSVFILPLHF.

The chain joins TRBV11-2 to TRBJ2-7; possibly TRBD1 for D (5 bases). Deletions cut 4 bases from V and 4 bases from J, with 17 bases between. CDR1 is SGHAT, CDR2 FQNNGV, per germline. The CDR3 has 15 amino acids. The DNA of the CDR3 is TGTGCCAGCAGCTCCCGGCTGTTGGGGCAATACGAGCAGTACTTC. As protein: CASSSRLLGQYEQYF.

In DNA form, the CDR3 reads TGTGCCAGCAGCTTGGGGCCGATGAACACTGAAGCTTTCTTT. This sequence encodes CASSLGPMNTEAFF. V gene TRBV5-8 combines with J gene TRBJ1-1; D is undetermined. The CDR3 is made up of 14 amino acids. Germline V gene sequence: CDR1 SGHTS, CDR2 YDEGEE. With 0 bases removed from V and 0 bases from J, the gap between germline ends came to 6 bases. Full variable domain (remainder filled in from reference TRBV5-8 and TRBJ1-1): EAGVTQSPTHLIKTRGQQATLRCSPISGHTSVYWYQQALGLGLQFLLWYDEGEERNRGNFPPRFSGRQFPNYSSELNVNALELEDSALYLCASSLGPMNTEAFFGQGTRLTVV.

In DNA, the CDR3 is TGTGCCAGCAGCCCTGGTATCGGAGACTATGGCTACACCTTC. Encoded protein: CASSPGIGDYGYTF. This chain links TRBV9 with TRBJ1-2, with D unclear. With 4 bases removed from V and 3 bases from J, the gap between germline ends came to 13 bases. Germline V gene lookup returns CDR1 SGDLS and CDR2 YYNGEE. CDR3 size: 14 residues. Looking up the rest from reference TRBV9 and TRBJ1-2 gives the full variable domain: DSGVTQTPKHLITATGQRVTLRCSPRSGDLSVYWYQQSLDQGLQFLIQYYNGEERAKGNILERFSAQQFPDLHSELNLSSLELGDSALYFCASSPGIGDYGYTFGSGTRLTVV.

V gene TRBV2 combines with J gene TRBJ1-5; maybe TRBD1 (6 bases). This CDR3 is 15 amino acids long. Germline-derived CDR1 and CDR2 are SNHLY and FYNNEI. Trimming left V 0 bases short and J 7 bases short, with 13 bases between. CDR3 nucleotides: TGTGCCAGCAGTGAAGCAGGGACAACTTTCCAGCCCCAGCATTTT. Translation gives CASSEAGTTFQPQHF.

The rearrangement uses TRBV9 and TRBJ1-4; 8 bases match TRBD1. CDR3 length: 16 amino acids. Germline V gene lookup returns CDR1 SGDLS and CDR2 YYNGEE. V dropped 2 bases and J dropped 8; count of bases not matched to a gene: 11. The CDR3 DNA follows: TGTGCCAGCAGCGTTAATTCAGGGGGCTTAGGCGAAAAACTGTTTTTT. As protein: CASSVNSGGLGEKLFF.

The table lists this clone with a count of one. The rearrangement joins TRBV11-3 to TRBJ2-7, with 9 bases matching TRBD2. With V trimmed by 2 bases and J by 2 bases, 4 bases remained unmatched. Germline-derived CDR1 and CDR2 are SGHNT and YENEEA. This CDR3 contains 15 residues. The CDR3: CASSLSGGGAYEQYF. In DNA form, the CDR3 reads TGTGCCAGCAGCTTATCTGGCGGGGGGGCCTACGAGCAGTACTTC.

The chain carries TRBV25-1 and TRBJ2-5; D perhaps matches TRBD2 (5 bases). Looked up from germline, CDR1 is MGHDK and CDR2 is SYGVNS. This CDR3 region has 12 residues. The V end lost 10 bases, the J end lost 4 bases, and 13 bases lay between the germline ends. The CDR3 reads CATLREGETQYF. CDR3 coding DNA: TGTGCCACCCTTCGAGAGGGAGAGACCCAGTACTTC.

V gene TRBV4-3 combines with J gene TRBJ1-4; no reliable D call. V was cut by 4 bases and J by 8 bases, with 14 bases left in between. Germline loops: CDR1 LGHNA, CDR2 YSLEER. CDR3 size: 14 residues. CDR3 region: CASSLQHGEEKLFF. CDR3 in DNA: TGCGCCAGCAGCCTCCAACACGGGGAGGAAAAACTGTTTTTT.

The chain recombines TRBV2 with TRBJ1-6; no reliable D call. The ends were cut back, 9 bases at V and 0 bases at J, with 6 bases in the middle. The germline gives CDR1 SNHLY, CDR2 FYNNEI. The CDR3 is 13 residues long. The CDR3 DNA reads as TGTGCCAGACAGAGCTCCTATAATTCACCCCTCCACTTT. It encodes CARQSSYNSPLHF.

The chain joins TRBV5-1 to TRBJ1-6, with D hard to call. The CDR3 covers 14 residues. The germline V and J ends were trimmed by 4 bases and 6 bases, with 11 bases remaining between them. Germline values: CDR1 SGHRS, CDR2 YFSETQ. The CDR3 nucleotides read TGCGCCAGCAGCGCAAACCTGCGTAATTCACCCCTCCACTTT. Protein sequence: CASSANLRNSPLHF.

The chain combines TRBV7-2 with TRBJ2-3; 8 bases are a match to TRBD1. Germline V gene data show CDR1 as SGHTA and CDR2 as FQGNSA. CDR3 length equals 14 residues. The V gene end was trimmed by 6 bases and the J gene end by 3 bases; junction bases not matched to a gene: 5. This CDR3 is CASRRDRLTDTQYF. DNA for the CDR3: TGTGCCAGCAGGCGGGACAGGTTGACAGATACGCAGTATTTT.

Only a few counts were recorded for this clone. The chain couples TRBV7-9 to TRBJ2-1, with D maybe TRBD1 (5 bases). Germline lookup yields CDR1 SEHNR and CDR2 FQNEAQ (reference sequence). With 1 base removed from V and 7 bases from J, the gap between germline ends came to 5 bases. The CDR3 has 12 residues. The CDR3 is CASSLDRNEQFF. In nucleotides, the CDR3 is TGTGCCAGCAGCTTAGACAGGAATGAGCAGTTCTTC.

This clone was seen once. The CDR3 DNA is TGTGCCACCAGTGATTTCGGGGATAGCAATCAGCCCCAGCATTTT. Translated: CATSDFGDSNQPQHF. The chain has TRBV24-1 and TRBJ1-5, with unresolved D. The germline CDR1 and CDR2 sequences are KGHDR and SFDVKD. The CDR3 is 15 amino acids. V was trimmed by 1 base and J by 0 bases, leaving 6 bases between them.

This clone appeared a few times. The chain couples TRBV19 to TRBJ1-1; no reliable D call. In germline, CDR1 is LNHDA, CDR2 SQIVND (reference sequence). Trimming cost V 5 bases and J 8 bases, with 21 bases left between them. The CDR3 totals 15 residues. The CDR3 DNA reads as TGTGCCAGTAGTTCTACATGGGGAGGCCGTGGAGAAGCTTTCTTT. The encoded protein is CASSSTWGGRGEAFF.

The V and J genes are TRBV4-2 and TRBJ2-1, with TRBD2 matching 9 bases. Germline-derived CDR1 and CDR2 are LGHNA and YNFKEQ. The V gene end was trimmed by 4 bases and the J gene end by 2 bases; junction bases not matched to a gene: 6. The CDR3 contains 16 residues. DNA of the CDR3: TGTGCCAGCAGCCTTCGAATAGCGGGGGCCTACAATGAGCAGTTCTTC. The encoded protein is CASSLRIAGAYNEQFF.

The chain combines TRBV5-4 with TRBJ1-5, with D possibly matching TRBD1 (5 bases). The V end was cut by 4 bases, the J end by 6 bases, with 17 bases between. This CDR3 region has 15 residues. CDR1 SGHNT and CDR2 YYREEE come from the germline V gene (reference sequence). The CDR3: CASSGGGEVPQPQHF. CDR3 in DNA: TGTGCCAGCAGCGGGGGGGGAGAGGTCCCTCAGCCCCAGCATTTT.

The chain combines TRBV7-2 with TRBJ1-6; D is unclear. Germline V lookup: CDR1 SGHTA, CDR2 FQGNSA. The V end was cut by 2 bases, the J end by 8 bases, with 13 bases between. This CDR3 comprises 15 residues. CDR3 sequence reads: CASSLSTNPHSPLHF. CDR3 nucleotides: TGTGCCAGCAGCTTATCTACGAACCCTCATTCACCCCTCCACTTT.

The rearrangement links TRBV28 to TRBJ1-4; 11 bases are shared with TRBD1. The CDR3 runs to 14 residues. Germline V gene sequence: CDR1 MDHEN, CDR2 SYDVKM. Trimming cost V 6 bases and J 7 bases; bases outside gene matches: 4. CDR3 in DNA: TGTGCCAGCAGCTCCGGGACAGGGGGTGAAAAACTGTTTTTT. Its translation is CASSSGTGGEKLFF.

The chain uses TRBV6-1 and TRBJ1-2; 9 positions match TRBD1. Germline-derived CDR1 and CDR2 are MNHNS and SASEGT. This CDR3 spans 15 amino acids. J was trimmed by 0 bases and V by 2 bases; bases with no gene match: 1. Here the CDR3 reads CASSEWDRANYGYTF. The CDR3 DNA is TGTGCCAGCAGTGAATGGGACAGGGCTAACTATGGCTACACCTTC.

The rearrangement uses TRBV12-3 or TRBV12-4 and TRBJ1-2; D not resolved. The V end was cut by 3 bases, the J end by 9 bases, with 11 bases between. The CDR3 is made up of 12 amino acids. The CDR3 region is CASSFRGSSYTF. CDR3 DNA sequence: TGTGCCAGCAGTTTCAGAGGGAGCAGCTACACCTTC.

V gene TRBV4-2 combines with J gene TRBJ2-1, with TRBD2 identical over 7 bases. CDR3 length: 16 amino acids. The germline V gene encodes CDR1 LGHNA and CDR2 YNFKEQ. J was trimmed by 1 base and V by 0 bases; bases with no gene match: 3. The CDR3 loop reads CASSQEGGESYNEQFF. The CDR3 bases are TGTGCCAGCAGCCAAGAGGGAGGGGAGTCCTACAATGAGCAGTTCTTC.

The V and J genes are TRBV3-1 (or the pseudogene TRBV3-2) and TRBJ1-3; D perhaps matches TRBD1 (6 bases). Germline-derived CDR1 and CDR2 are LGHDT and YNNKEL (reference sequence). The CDR3 consists of 14 residues. The V gene lost 4 bases and the J gene lost 4 bases, with 11 bases spanning the gap. The CDR3 sequence: CASSPRDKGNTIYF. The CDR3 coding sequence is TGTGCCAGCAGCCCCCGGGACAAAGGAAACACCATATATTTT.

As regards this clone: One end of the junction varies from germline; a read error may be responsible. The J gene is TRBJ1-6, the V gene TRBV7-7; D gene ambiguous. Germline CDR1 is SSHAT and CDR2 is FNYEAQ (reference sequence). CDR3 size: 13 residues. The CDR3 reads CASSPSEGSPLHF. CDR3 in DNA: TGTGCTAGCAGCCCCAGTGAGGGATCACCCCTCCACTTT.

This chain uses TRBV12-5 with TRBJ2-2, with D possibly TRBD1 on 6 matching bases. Per the germline V gene, CDR1 is LGHNT and CDR2 is FRNRAP. The CDR3 is made up of 19 amino acids. V was trimmed by 1 base and J by 1 base, leaving 19 bases between them. CDR3 region: CASGLGLTPGHQNTGELFF. DNA for the CDR3: TGTGCTAGTGGTTTGGGACTTACTCCGGGACACCAGAACACCGGGGAGCTGTTTTTT.

This clone appeared a single time. The chain employs TRBV5-1 and TRBJ2-3; unclear D gene. The length of the CDR3 is 13 residues. V was trimmed by 0 bases and J by 2 bases, leaving 4 bases between them. Germline values: CDR1 SGHRS, CDR2 YFSETQ. CDR3 DNA: TGCGCCAGCAGCTTGGAATACACAGATACGCAGTATTTT. This sequence encodes CASSLEYTDTQYF.

J is TRBJ2-1 and V is TRBV12-3 or TRBV12-4; TRBD1 matches 8 bases. The CDR3 loop spans 13 amino acids. The V and J ends lost 6 bases and 13 bases, in that order; junction bases with no gene match: 11. CDR3 sequence: CASSLRSGQGQFF. CDR3 sequence (DNA): TGTGCCAGCAGCTTAAGGTCCGGACAGGGACAGTTCTTC.